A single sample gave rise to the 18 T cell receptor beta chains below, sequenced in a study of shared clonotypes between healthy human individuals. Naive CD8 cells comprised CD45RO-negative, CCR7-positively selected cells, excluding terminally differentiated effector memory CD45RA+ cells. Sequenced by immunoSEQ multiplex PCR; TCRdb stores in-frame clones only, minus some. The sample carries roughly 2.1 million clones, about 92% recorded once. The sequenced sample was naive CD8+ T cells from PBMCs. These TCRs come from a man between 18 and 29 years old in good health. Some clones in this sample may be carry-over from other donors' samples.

CDR3 DNA: TGTGCCAGCAGCTCCCGGACGGGTCCCTACGAGCAGTACTTC. Protein product: CASSSRTGPYEQYF. The rearrangement links TRBV13 to TRBJ2-7, with D uncertain. The germline gives CDR1 PRHDT, CDR2 FYEKMQ (reference sequence). The ends were cut back, 4 bases at V and 2 bases at J, with 12 bases in the middle. The CDR3 runs 14 residues.

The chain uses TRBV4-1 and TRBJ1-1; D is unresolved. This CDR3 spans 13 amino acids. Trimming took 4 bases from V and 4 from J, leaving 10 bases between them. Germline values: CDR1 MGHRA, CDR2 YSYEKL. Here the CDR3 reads CASSLTSSTEAFF. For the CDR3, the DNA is TGCGCCAGCAGCCTCACGTCGAGCACTGAAGCTTTCTTT.

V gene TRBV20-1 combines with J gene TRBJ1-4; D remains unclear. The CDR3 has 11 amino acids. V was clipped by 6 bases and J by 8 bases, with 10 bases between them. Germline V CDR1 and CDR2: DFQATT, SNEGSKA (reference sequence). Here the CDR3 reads CSASPGEKLFF. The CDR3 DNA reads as TGCAGTGCGAGCCCTGGGGAAAAACTGTTTTTT.

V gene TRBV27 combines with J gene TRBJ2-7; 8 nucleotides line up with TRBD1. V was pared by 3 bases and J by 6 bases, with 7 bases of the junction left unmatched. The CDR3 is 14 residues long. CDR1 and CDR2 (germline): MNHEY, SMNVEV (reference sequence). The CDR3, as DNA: TGTGCCAGCAGTTTTCAGGGGGCGCTTTCCGAGCAGTACTTC. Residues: CASSFQGALSEQYF.

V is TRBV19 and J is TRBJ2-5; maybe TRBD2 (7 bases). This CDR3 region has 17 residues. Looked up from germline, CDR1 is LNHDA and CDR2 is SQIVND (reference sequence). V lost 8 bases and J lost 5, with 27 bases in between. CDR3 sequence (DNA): TGTGCCAGTGCCGGGGGGCTATCTGCCATTCGCGGGGAGACCCAGTACTTC. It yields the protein CASAGGLSAIRGETQYF.

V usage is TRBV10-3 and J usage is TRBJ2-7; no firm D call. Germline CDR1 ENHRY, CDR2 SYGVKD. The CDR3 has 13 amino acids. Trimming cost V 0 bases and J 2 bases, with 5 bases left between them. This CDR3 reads CAISESAAYEQYF. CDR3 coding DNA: TGTGCCATCAGTGAGTCGGCAGCCTACGAGCAGTACTTC.

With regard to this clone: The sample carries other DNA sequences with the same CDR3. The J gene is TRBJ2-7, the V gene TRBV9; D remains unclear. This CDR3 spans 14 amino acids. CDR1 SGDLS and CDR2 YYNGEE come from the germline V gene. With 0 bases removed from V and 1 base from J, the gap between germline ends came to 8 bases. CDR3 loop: CASSVGGFSYEQYF. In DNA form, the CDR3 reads TGTGCCAGCAGCGTAGGCGGATTTTCCTACGAGCAGTACTTC.

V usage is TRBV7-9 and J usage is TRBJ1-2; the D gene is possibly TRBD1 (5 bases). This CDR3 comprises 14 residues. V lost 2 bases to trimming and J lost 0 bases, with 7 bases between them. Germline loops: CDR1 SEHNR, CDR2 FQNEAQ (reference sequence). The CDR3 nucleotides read TGTGCCAGCAGCTTACGGGACCCTAACTATGGCTACACCTTC. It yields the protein CASSLRDPNYGYTF.

CDR3 DNA: TGTGCCAGCAGCTTGGTGCCCAGCGGGAGTTTTTACAATGAGCAGTTCTTC. Translation: CASSLVPSGSFYNEQFF. V and J are TRBV5-4 and TRBJ2-1; 8 positions match TRBD2. Per the germline V gene, CDR1 is SGHNT and CDR2 is YYREEE (reference sequence). J lost 4 bases, V lost 0 bases, and 9 bases had no gene match. This CDR3 region has 17 residues.

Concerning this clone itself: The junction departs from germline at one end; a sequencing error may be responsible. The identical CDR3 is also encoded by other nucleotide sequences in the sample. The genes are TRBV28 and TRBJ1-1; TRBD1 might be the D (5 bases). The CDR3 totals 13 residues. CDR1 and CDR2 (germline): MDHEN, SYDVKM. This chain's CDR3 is CASSLWGGTEAFF. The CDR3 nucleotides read TGTGCCAGCAGTTTATGGGGGGGTACTGAGGCTTTCTTT.

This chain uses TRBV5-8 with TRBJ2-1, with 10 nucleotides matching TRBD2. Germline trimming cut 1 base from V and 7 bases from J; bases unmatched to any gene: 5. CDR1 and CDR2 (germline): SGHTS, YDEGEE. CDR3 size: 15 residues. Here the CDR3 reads CASSLMSGRANEQFF. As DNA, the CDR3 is TGTGCCAGCAGCTTGATGAGCGGGAGGGCGAATGAGCAGTTCTTC. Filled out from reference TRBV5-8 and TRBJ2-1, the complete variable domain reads EAGVTQSPTHLIKTRGQQATLRCSPISGHTSVYWYQQALGLGLQFLLWYDEGEERNRGNFPPRFSGRQFPNYSSELNVNALELEDSALYLCASSLMSGRANEQFFGPGTRLTVL.

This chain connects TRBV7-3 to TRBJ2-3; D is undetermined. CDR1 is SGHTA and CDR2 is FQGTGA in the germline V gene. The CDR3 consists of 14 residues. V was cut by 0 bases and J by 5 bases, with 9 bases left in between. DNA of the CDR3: TGTGCCAGCAGCTTAACGTCGCCCTTAGATACGCAGTATTTT. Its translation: CASSLTSPLDTQYF.

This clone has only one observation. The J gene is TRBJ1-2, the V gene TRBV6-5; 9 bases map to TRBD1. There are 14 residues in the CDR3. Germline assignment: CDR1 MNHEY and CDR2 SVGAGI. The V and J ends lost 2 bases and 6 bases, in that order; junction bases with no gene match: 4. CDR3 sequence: CASSYKGQGDGYTF. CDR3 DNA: TGTGCCAGCAGTTACAAGGGACAGGGAGATGGCTACACCTTC.

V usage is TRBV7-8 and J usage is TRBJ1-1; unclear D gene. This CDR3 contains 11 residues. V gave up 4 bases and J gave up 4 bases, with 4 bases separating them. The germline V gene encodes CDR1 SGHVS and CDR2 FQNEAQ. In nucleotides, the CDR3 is TGTGCCAGCAGCTCCATCACTGAAGCTTTCTTT. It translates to CASSSITEAFF.

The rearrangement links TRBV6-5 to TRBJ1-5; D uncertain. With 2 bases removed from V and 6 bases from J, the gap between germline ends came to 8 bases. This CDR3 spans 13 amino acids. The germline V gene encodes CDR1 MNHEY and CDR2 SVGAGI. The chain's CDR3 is CASSYSGSQPQHF. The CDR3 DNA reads TGTGCCAGCAGTTACAGTGGCAGTCAGCCCCAGCATTTT.

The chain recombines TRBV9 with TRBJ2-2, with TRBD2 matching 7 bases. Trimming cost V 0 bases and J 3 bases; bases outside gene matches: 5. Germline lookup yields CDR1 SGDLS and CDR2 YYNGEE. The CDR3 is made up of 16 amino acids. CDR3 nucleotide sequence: TGTGCCAGCAGCGTAGGAGGGAGGGCCGACACCGGGGAGCTGTTTTTT. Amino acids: CASSVGGRADTGELFF. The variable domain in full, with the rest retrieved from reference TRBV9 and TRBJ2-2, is DSGVTQTPKHLITATGQRVTLRCSPRSGDLSVYWYQQSLDQGLQFLIQYYNGEERAKGNILERFSAQQFPDLHSELNLSSLELGDSALYFCASSVGGRADTGELFFGEGSRLTVL.

This CDR3 is CASSLPGDRGPNNEQFF. CDR3 coding DNA: TGTGCCAGCAGTTTACCGGGGGACAGGGGCCCTAACAATGAGCAGTTCTTC. The gene calls are TRBV27 and TRBJ2-1, with 10 bases that match TRBD1. This CDR3 contains 17 residues. CDR1 is MNHEY and CDR2 is SMNVEV in the germline V gene (reference sequence). Unmatched junction bases numbered 9, after V lost 2 bases and J lost 5 bases.

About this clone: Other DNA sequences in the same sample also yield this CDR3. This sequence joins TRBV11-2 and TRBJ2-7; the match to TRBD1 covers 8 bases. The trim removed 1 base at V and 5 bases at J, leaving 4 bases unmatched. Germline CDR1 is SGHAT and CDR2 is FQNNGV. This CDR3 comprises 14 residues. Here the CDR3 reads CASSLGQGIHEQYF. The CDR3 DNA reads TGTGCCAGCAGCTTAGGACAGGGGATCCACGAGCAGTACTTC. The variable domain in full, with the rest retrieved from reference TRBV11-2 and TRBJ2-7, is EAGVAQSPRYKIIEKRQSVAFWCNPISGHATLYWYQQILGQGPKLLIQFQNNGVVDDSQLPKDRFSAERLKGVDSTLKIQPAKLEDSAVYLCASSLGQGIHEQYFGPGTRLTVT.